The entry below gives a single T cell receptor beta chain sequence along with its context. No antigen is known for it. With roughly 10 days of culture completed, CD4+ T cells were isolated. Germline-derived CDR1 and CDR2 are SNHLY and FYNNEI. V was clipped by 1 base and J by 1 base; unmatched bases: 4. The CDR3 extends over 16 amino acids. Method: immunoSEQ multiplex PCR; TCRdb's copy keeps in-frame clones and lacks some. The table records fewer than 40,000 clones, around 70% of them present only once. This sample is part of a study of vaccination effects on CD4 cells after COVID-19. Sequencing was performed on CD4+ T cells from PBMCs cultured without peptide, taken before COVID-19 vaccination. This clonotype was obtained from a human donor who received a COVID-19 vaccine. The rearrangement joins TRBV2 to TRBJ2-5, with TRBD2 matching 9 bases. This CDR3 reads CASSEVGLATQETQYF. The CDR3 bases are TGTGCCAGCAGTGAAGTAGGACTAGCGACCCAAGAGACCCAGTACTTC.